This T cell receptor (beta chain) was sequenced for a study of CD8+ T cells in alopecia areata (dated by TCRdb to the late 2010s). Background for the entire study: The treated patients, all with moderate-to-severe alopecia areata, were enrolled in an open-label pilot trial of oral tofacitinib given at 5 to 10 mg twice daily. Patients received tofacitinib for 6 to 18 months and were then followed off drug for 6 months to check for delayed response and recurrence. Disease severity in treated patients was measured with the SALT score, which quantifies the percentage of affected scalp surface area. The study used high-throughput TCRbeta sequencing to examine T cell clonal expansion in alopecia areata, in both the C3H/HeJ mouse model and human patients. Human TCRbeta sequencing covered scalp tissue and sorted CD4+ and CD8+ peripheral blood T cells from patchy and totalis/universalis alopecia areata patients and healthy controls. Biopsies were taken from tofacitinib-treated patients at baseline and at 4 and 24 weeks of treatment, and a later scalp biopsy was taken in several of the tofacitinib-treated patients. Scalp clonality was compared among normal scalp (n=4), patchy alopecia areata scalp (n=8), and alopecia totalis/universalis scalp (n=8). The RNA source kit depended on sample type: the PAXgene miRNA kit for fixed scalp, the miRNeasy kit for PBMCs, and the RNeasy kit for mouse skin. TCRbeta CDR3 regions were amplified by immunoSEQ multiplex PCR using 35 Vbeta forward and 13 Jbeta reverse primers.

From its cysteine to its phenylalanine, the CDR3 spans 13 amino acids. The entry retains the CDR3 DNA only, 39 bases that are in frame from base 1. The germline V gene encodes CDR1 SQVTM and CDR2 ANQGSEA. Germline trimming amounts to 4 bases on V and 2 bases on J, with 5 as the count of junction bases outside the gene matches. This clone was seen a handful of times. Its target antigen remains unknown. The sample holds no much larger clone one base away, and base qualities are not on file. The meaning of the sample's time point label: 24 weeks on oral tofacitinib. This specimen's treatment or condition label, interpreted: oral pan-JAK inhibitor, 5-10 mg twice daily. From alopecia areata patients, peripheral blood was collected along with lesional scalp punch biopsies. PBMCs were separated by density centrifugation and stained for CD3, CD4 and CD8, after which CD4+ and CD8+ T cells were sorted on a FACSAria.

Results the study describes overall, beyond this receptor: Because the treated cohort was small and had just a single nonresponder, larger studies are needed to establish links between baseline CD8+ expansion and response. Compared with normal scalp, lesional scalp, particularly in alopecia totalis/universalis, had higher clonality and more expanded CD8+ clones, which suggests antigenic drive. Tofacitinib significantly decreased scalp clonality and the number of expanded CD8+ clones among the top 100 scalp clones. Many expanded lesional clones were found to persist in scalp and blood during tofacitinib treatment, and relapse after treatment cessation may be partly explained by this persistence. Scalp TCR repertoire analysis is complicated because resident alphabeta T cells in normal human skin are also sequenced, whereas mouse skin is dominated by gammadelta T cells. TCR sequences shared between patients were less clear than in mice, possibly partly because of HLA diversity in the patient population.

The protocol used for the library was the immunoSEQ multiplex PCR assay. RNA was extracted from all samples and reverse transcribed into cDNA as template for TCR sequencing. First-strand cDNA was synthesized with SuperScript III using a 2:1 mix of oligo-dT and random hexamers. Amplification bias was assessed with a synthetic immune receptor repertoire, and residual bias was removed computationally. For the original study's pipeline: Raw reads were preprocessed for error removal, and CDR3 was defined according to IMGT conventions as running from the conserved cysteine to phenylalanine. To get clonality, Shannon entropy was normalized by log2 of the number of productive unique TCRs and the result was subtracted from 1. CD4 or CD8 identity of scalp clones was inferred by cross-referencing scalp TCRbeta sequences with sorted blood CD4 and CD8 repertoires. TCRdb carries this immuneACCESS record with in-frame sequences only. Its versions omit some clonotypes, under half of them owing to an unresolved V gene in the studies checked, with the rest unexplained. D and trimming were read from the DNA, whereas the V and J calls and clone size are those reported in that table. The sample table shows roughly 40,000 clones, and 92% are seen once. The ten largest clones represent 15% to 20% of the sample.

The chain is assembled from TRBV29-1 and TRBJ2-7; the junction holds 7 bases that match TRBD2. This sequence originates from a human donor with alopecia areata. The sample in question was CD8+ T cells sorted from blood, obtained at week 24, from a patient treated with tofacitinib. The base sequence is TGCAGCGTTGGAGCGGGAACAACCTACGAGCAGTACTTC. It specifies CSVGAGTTYEQYF.